Sequencing of this T cell receptor beta chain was carried out in a study of PD-1 blockade in classical Hodgkin lymphoma. General study findings and limits: Complete responders started with a diversity level that resembled newly diagnosed patients at baseline. When nivolumab was started under 1 year after ASCT, patients were excluded. Prior therapy or disease activity may underlie the repertoire differences, whose causes remain undefined.

With respect to this clone: The target antigen is unknown.

Patients all relapsed after autologous stem cell transplantation, and there was variation in brentuximab vedotin exposure. Sequencing was performed with immunoSEQ multiplex PCR; in TCRdb, only in-frame clones are kept and a portion is missing. This table has some 46,000 clones, around 80% appearing once. Trimming cost V 3 bases and J 3 bases, with 11 bases left between them. Germline V CDR1 and CDR2: MDHEN, SYDVKM. The CDR3 runs to 14 residues. The receptor was derived from a human donor with classical Hodgkin lymphoma. The sequences come from peripheral blood mononuclear cells (PBMCs), collected before the second cycle of nivolumab. This chain joins TRBV28 and TRBJ2-5, with D perhaps TRBD1 (5 bases). CDR3 bases: TGTGCCAGCAGTTTTGGCAGGGTGGAAGAGACCCAGTACTTC. It specifies CASSFGRVEETQYF.